This paragraph reports one T cell receptor (beta chain). Its specificity is unknown. Some clones are missing from TCRdb's copy, which holds only in-frame ones; the method was immunoSEQ multiplex PCR. This table has about 70,000 clones, approximately 94% appearing once. The data belong to a study of graft-versus-host responses after intestinal transplantation. Background on the study: All recipients were transplanted with multivisceral, liver-intestinal, or isolated intestinal grafts.

In germline, CDR1 is MNHEY, CDR2 SMNVEV (reference sequence). CDR3 length: 13 amino acids. Deletions cut 10 bases from V and 0 bases from J, with 13 bases between. This clonotype was obtained from a human donor who received an intestinal transplant. The sample in question was unstimulated CD8+ T cells sorted from spleen or lymph node cells, obtained before intestinal transplant. The chain employs TRBV27 and TRBJ2-7, with unresolved D. CDR3 DNA sequence: TGTGCCACTAAGGACCTTTCCTCCTACGAGCAGTACTTC. This translates into CATKDLSSYEQYF.